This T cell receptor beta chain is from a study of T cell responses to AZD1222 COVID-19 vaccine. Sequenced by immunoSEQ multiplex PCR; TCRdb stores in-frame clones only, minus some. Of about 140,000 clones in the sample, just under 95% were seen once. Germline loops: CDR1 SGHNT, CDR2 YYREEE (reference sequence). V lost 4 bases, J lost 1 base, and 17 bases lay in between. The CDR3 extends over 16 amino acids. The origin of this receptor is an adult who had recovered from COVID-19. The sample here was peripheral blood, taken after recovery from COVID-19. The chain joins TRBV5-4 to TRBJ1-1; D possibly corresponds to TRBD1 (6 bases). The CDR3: CASSGPLDSRNTEAFF. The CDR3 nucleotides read TGTGCCAGCAGCGGCCCCCTGGACAGCCGGAACACTGAAGCTTTCTTT.